The T cell receptor (beta chain) described here comes from a study of shared clonotypes between healthy human individuals. This table comes from immunoSEQ multiplex PCR, and its TCRdb copy is limited to in-frame clones, with some not included. Of 2 million to 2.5 million clones in the sample, nearly 97% were seen once. Researchers partitioned CD4+ cells into CD45RA+ naive and CD45RA-negative memory subsets. The CDR3 loop spans 15 amino acids. Trimming took off 0 bases at V and 3 bases at J, with 12 bases between the two ends. Per the germline V gene, CDR1 is SGHRS and CDR2 is YFSETQ. This clone was observed once.

The sample comprised naive CD4+ T cells sorted from blood. The subset here: CD45RA+ positively selected. The V and J genes are TRBV5-1 and TRBJ1-1, with unresolved D. This TCR was recovered from a young man in good health. The CDR3 nucleotides read TGCGCCAGCAGCTTGGCCTCAGGACGAGACACTGAAGCTTTCTTT. It translates to CASSLASGRDTEAFF.